The present T cell receptor (beta chain) was sequenced within a study of blood T cell repertoires in COVID-19. Background on the study: Specimens from acute and convalescent COVID-19 originated in the United States, Italy and Spain.

V shed 3 bases and J 7 bases; nucleotides not matched to a gene: 4. The CDR3 is 14 residues long. Per the germline V gene, CDR1 is SGDLS and CDR2 is YYNGEE. Participants were aged about 18 to 95 years, lived in about two dozen US areas, and enrolled virtually. Donors in Cohort 3 who had recovered were those with two negative PCRs, healthcare professional clearance, or resolution of their symptoms. As originally analysed: Reference gene primer amplification in the assay estimated nucleated cell counts. This table comes from immunoSEQ multiplex PCR, and its TCRdb copy is limited to in-frame clones, with some not included. That table is the source of V, J and clone size, and D and trimming were worked out from the DNA. The repertoire holds approximately 200,000 clones, with roughly 77% as singletons.

The TCR sequence derives from a man aged 35 to 55 who had recovered from COVID-19. Sequencing was performed on PBMCs or T cells enriched from blood (not recorded which). The V gene is TRBV9, the J gene TRBJ2-1; 10 bases fit TRBD2. The CDR3 DNA reads as TGTGCCAGCAGCGGGGGACTAGCGTCTAATGAGCAGTTCTTC. This codes for CASSGGLASNEQFF.